The 6 T cell receptor beta chains below all came from one sample that was sequenced in a study of shared clonotypes between healthy human individuals. Profiling relied on immunoSEQ multiplex PCR, and the TCRdb table lists in-frame clones only, not all of them. The data contain about 1.1 million clones, 77% of them singletons. The specimen was memory CD4+ T cells from PBMCs. Subset here: CD45RA-negative fraction. The receptors originated from a man between 18 and 35 years old in good health. Some clones in this sample may be carry-over from other donors' samples.

This rearrangement joins TRBV7-3 to TRBJ2-3; TRBD1 matches at 7 bases. The CDR3 has 16 amino acids. V shed 3 bases and J 3 bases; nucleotides not matched to a gene: 9. Germline lookup yields CDR1 SGHTA and CDR2 FQGTGA. The CDR3 sequence: CASSFNIGGRTDTQYF. CDR3 in DNA: TGTGCCAGCAGCTTTAATATAGGGGGCCGGACAGATACGCAGTATTTT.

V usage is TRBV5-8 and J usage is TRBJ1-5, with unresolved D. This CDR3 has 14 amino acids. The germline V and J ends were trimmed by 2 bases and 4 bases, with 10 bases remaining between them. CDR1 and CDR2 (germline): SGHTS, YDEGEE. CDR3 amino acids: CASSFANRNQPQHF. In DNA form, the CDR3 reads TGTGCCAGCAGCTTTGCGAACCGAAATCAGCCCCAGCATTTT. Based on the CDR3 plus reference TRBV5-8 and TRBJ1-5, the full variable domain is EAGVTQSPTHLIKTRGQQATLRCSPISGHTSVYWYQQALGLGLQFLLWYDEGEERNRGNFPPRFSGRQFPNYSSELNVNALELEDSALYLCASSFANRNQPQHFGDGTRLSIL.

With respect to this clone: Relative to the germline gene, one junction end is altered; a read error may explain this. The chain recombines TRBV5-1 with TRBJ1-4, with D possibly matching TRBD1 (5 bases). The CDR3 length is 14 residues. Germline values: CDR1 SGHRS, CDR2 YFSETQ. CDR3 region: CASTLAGGNEKLFF. The CDR3 DNA is TGCGCCAGCACCTTGGCCGGGGGAAATGAAAAACTGTTTTTT.

The CDR3 loop reads CASSLAIAGGYEQYF. CDR3 coding DNA: TGCGCCAGCAGCTTGGCGATAGCGGGAGGGTACGAGCAGTACTTC. The rearrangement links TRBV5-1 to TRBJ2-7; 11 bases fit TRBD2. There are 15 residues in the CDR3. J gave up 4 bases and V 0 bases, and 3 bases lay outside the gene matches. Germline V gene data show CDR1 as SGHRS and CDR2 as YFSETQ.

This clone has ten or more counts. CDR3 sequence: CASSSLVGLGQPQHF. Here the CDR3 DNA reads TGTGCCAGCAGTTCCTTAGTAGGGTTGGGTCAGCCCCAGCATTTT. The J gene is TRBJ1-5, the V gene TRBV28; D is ambiguous. Trimming removed 4 bases at V and 6 bases at J, with 16 bases between. The CDR3 loop spans 15 amino acids. Germline CDR1 and CDR2: MDHEN and SYDVKM.

To note about this clone: Within the sample, other DNA sequences also encode this same CDR3. The chain joins TRBV9 to TRBJ2-2; D not resolved. The CDR3 runs 15 residues. Germline CDR1 SGDLS, CDR2 YYNGEE. Trimming removed 0 bases at V and 6 bases at J, with 12 bases between. The CDR3 here is CASSVEGPVAGELFF. The CDR3 DNA reads TGTGCCAGCAGCGTAGAAGGTCCCGTGGCCGGGGAGCTGTTTTTT. The full variable domain, completed using reference TRBV9 and TRBJ2-2, is DSGVTQTPKHLITATGQRVTLRCSPRSGDLSVYWYQQSLDQGLQFLIQYYNGEERAKGNILERFSAQQFPDLHSELNLSSLELGDSALYFCASSVEGPVAGELFFGEGSRLTVL.